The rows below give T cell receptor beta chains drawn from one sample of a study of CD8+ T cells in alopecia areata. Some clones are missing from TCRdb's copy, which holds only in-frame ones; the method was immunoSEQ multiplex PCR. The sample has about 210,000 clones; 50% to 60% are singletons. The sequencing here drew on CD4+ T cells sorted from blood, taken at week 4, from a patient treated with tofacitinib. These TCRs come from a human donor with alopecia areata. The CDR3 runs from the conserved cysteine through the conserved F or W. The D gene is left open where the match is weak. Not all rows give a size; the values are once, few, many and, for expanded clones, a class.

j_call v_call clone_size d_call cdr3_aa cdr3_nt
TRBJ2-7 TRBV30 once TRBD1 CAWSPGQGKNYF TGTGCCTGGAGCCCAGGACAGGGGAAAAATTACTTC
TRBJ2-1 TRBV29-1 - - CSVERSSYNEQFF TGCAGCGTTGAAAGGAGCTCCTACAATGAGCAGTTCTTC
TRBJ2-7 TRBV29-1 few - CSVELTGSEQYF TGCAGCGTTGAATTAACAGGGTCGGAGCAGTACTTC
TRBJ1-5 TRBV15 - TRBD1 CATSTTGRGQVGQPQHF TGTGCCACCAGCACCACGGGGAGGGGGCAAGTGGGTCAGCCCCAGCATTTT
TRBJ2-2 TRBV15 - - CATSQGREDTGELFF TGTGCCACCTCCCAGGGCAGGGAAGACACCGGGGAGCTGTTTTTT
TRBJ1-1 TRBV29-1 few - CSVEGRGSTEAFF TGCAGCGTTGAGGGCAGGGGTAGCACTGAAGCTTTCTTT
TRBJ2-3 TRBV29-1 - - CSVDLAVGRDTQYF TGCAGCGTGGACTTAGCGGTGGGCAGAGATACGCAGTATTTT
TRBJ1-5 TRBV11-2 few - CASSQKRGRQPQHF TGTGCCAGCAGCCAAAAGCGGGGCCGTCAGCCCCAGCATTTT
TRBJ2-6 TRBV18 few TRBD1 CASSPRTGNPGANVLTF TGTGCCAGCTCTCCTCGGACAGGGAACCCTGGGGCCAACGTCCTGACTTTC
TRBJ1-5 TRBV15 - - CATSRGQSDQPQHF TGTGCCACCAGCAGAGGACAATCCGACCAGCCCCAGCATTTT
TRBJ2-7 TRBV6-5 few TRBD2 CASRATSGGGYEQYF TGTGCCAGCAGGGCAACTAGCGGGGGTGGCTACGAGCAGTACTTC
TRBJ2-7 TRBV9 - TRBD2 CASSQGTSGHYEQYF TGTGCCAGCAGCCAAGGGACTAGCGGACACTACGAGCAGTACTTC
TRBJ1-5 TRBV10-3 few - CAISEGREANQPQHF TGTGCCATCAGTGAGGGCAGGGAGGCCAATCAGCCCCAGCATTTT
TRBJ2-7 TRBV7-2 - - CASGRDDSYEQYF TGTGCCAGCGGACGGGACGATTCCTACGAGCAGTACTTC
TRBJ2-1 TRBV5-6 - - CASSLGGEQFF TGTGCCAGCAGCTTGGGGGGTGAGCAGTTCTTC
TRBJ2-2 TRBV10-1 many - CASSTPNTGELFF TGCGCCAGCAGTACCCCAAACACCGGGGAGCTGTTTTTT
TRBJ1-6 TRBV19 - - CASSVIWTDNSPLHF TGTGCCAGTAGTGTCATATGGACGGATAATTCACCCCTCCACTTT